Listed below are T cell receptor beta chains from one sample, sequenced in a study of a mutant IDH1 vaccine in newly diagnosed glioma. For these receptors, no antigen is known. TCRdb's copy holds only in-frame clones and misses some; the assay was immunoSEQ multiplex PCR. The sample consists of tens of thousands of clones, around 80% of them appearing once. The source was PBMCs, collected from a glioma patient whose treatment included an IDH1 peptide vaccine. The receptors come from a man aged 35 to 55 with glioma. Some clones in this sample may be carry-over from other donors' samples. CDR3s include the opening cysteine and the closing phenylalanine or tryptophan. The D gene is left open where the match is weak. Some rows have no size entry. The others give once, few or many, or a class for an expanded clone.

>.|TRBV5-4|.|TRBJ2-3
CASSFFRADTQYF
TGTGCCAGCAGCTTTTTTAGGGCAGATACGCAGTATTTT
>.|TRBV7-3|.|TRBJ2-3
CASSLIGAAGGTDTQYF
TGTGCCAGCAGCTTAATCGGGGCAGCTGGGGGGACAGATACGCAGTATTTT
>.|TRBV9|.|TRBJ1-2
CASSVNRDYGYTF
TGTGCCAGCAGTGTCAACAGAGACTATGGCTACACCTTC
>.|TRBV6-4|.|TRBJ1-3
CASSEWVGNTIYF
TGTGCCAGCAGCGAATGGGTCGGAAACACCATATATTTT
>.|TRBV4-1|.|TRBJ2-2
CASSHHTGTNTGELFF
TGCGCCAGCAGCCACCACACAGGGACCAACACCGGGGAGCTGTTTTTT
>.|TRBV6-1|.|TRBJ2-2
CASSETVNTGELFF
TGTGCCAGCAGTGAAACAGTGAACACCGGGGAGCTGTTTTTT
>TRBD1|TRBV19|few|TRBJ1-4
CASHDRGSWEKLFF
TGTGCCAGTCATGACAGGGGGAGTTGGGAAAAACTGTTTTTT
>.|TRBV6-1|few|TRBJ1-2
CASSEGYLGYTF
TGTGCCAGCAGTGAAGGATACCTCGGCTACACCTTC
>TRBD2|TRBV10-3|once|TRBJ2-1
CATAPGLAGYNEQFF
TGTGCCACTGCCCCAGGACTAGCGGGTTACAATGAGCAGTTCTTC
>TRBD1|TRBV10-3|.|TRBJ2-2
CAIFQGTGRTGELFF
TGTGCCATCTTTCAGGGGACAGGGAGAACCGGGGAGCTGTTTTTT
>.|TRBV7-2|.|TRBJ1-5
CASSLALGSYQPQHF
TGTGCCAGCAGCTTAGCGTTGGGGTCTTATCAGCCCCAGCATTTT
>TRBD1|TRBV4-2|.|TRBJ1-1
CASSQDREAFF
TGTGCCAGCAGCCAGGACAGGGAAGCTTTCTTT
>.|TRBV4-2|.|TRBJ2-5
CASSQAGGITSDQETQYF
TGTGCCAGCAGCCAAGCGGGGGGCATAACTAGCGACCAAGAGACCCAGTACTTC
>.|TRBV4-3|.|TRBJ1-2
CASSQDQQYYGYTF
TGCGCCAGCAGCCAAGATCAACAGTATTATGGCTACACCTTC
>TRBD1|TRBV27|.|TRBJ2-4
CASSPPRGGGNIQYF
TGTGCCAGCAGCCCGCCGAGAGGGGGCGGGAACATTCAGTACTTC
>.|TRBV4-1|few|TRBJ2-7
CASSQDPVEEQYF
TGCGCCAGCAGCCAAGATCCCGTGGAAGAGCAGTACTTC
>TRBD1|TRBV27|.|TRBJ1-4
CASSLSGTGGADEKLFF
TGTGCCAGCAGTTTATCCGGGACAGGGGGCGCGGATGAAAAACTGTTTTTT
>.|TRBV5-1|.|TRBJ2-7
CASSLGGILEQYF
TGCGCCAGCAGCTTGGGAGGGATCCTCGAGCAGTACTTC
>.|TRBV7-8|.|TRBJ1-4
CASSLVSGANEKLFF
TGTGCCAGCAGCTTAGTCTCTGGTGCTAATGAAAAACTGTTTTTT
>.|TRBV6-1|.|TRBJ1-6
CASSELRAGHDSPLHF
TGTGCCAGCAGTGAATTAAGGGCAGGACATGATTCACCCCTCCACTTT
>.|TRBV6-6|.|TRBJ1-1
CASSGNPNTEAFF
TGTGCCAGCAGTGGCAATCCGAACACTGAAGCTTTCTTT
>.|TRBV11-2|.|TRBJ1-1
CASSFVAEAFF
TGTGCCAGCAGCTTTGTAGCTGAAGCTTTCTTT
>.|TRBV20-1|.|TRBJ1-2
CSASRLDF
TGCAGTGCTAGTCGCCTGGACTTC
>.|TRBV6-5|.|TRBJ1-1
CASSYRTENTEAFF
TGTGCCAGCAGTTACCGGACAGAGAACACTGAAGCTTTCTTT
>.|TRBV19|once|TRBJ1-2
CASTTGGPNYGYTF
TGTGCCAGCACAACCGGGGGACCCAACTATGGCTACACCTTC
>.|TRBV10-1|few|TRBJ1-1
CASAGLNTEAFF
TGCGCCAGCGCCGGGCTGAACACTGAAGCTTTCTTT
>.|TRBV13|.|TRBJ2-3
CATGGRGNTQYF
TGTGCCACAGGAGGCCGGGGAAATACGCAGTATTTT
>TRBD1|TRBV7-9|.|TRBJ1-2
CASSLSTGGNYGYTF
TGTGCCAGCAGCTTATCTACAGGGGGCAACTATGGCTACACCTTC
>.|TRBV6-5|.|TRBJ1-6
CATRKGVISPLHF
TGTGCCACTAGGAAAGGGGTAATTTCACCCCTCCACTTT
>.|TRBV9|.|TRBJ2-3
CASSARRLTRGTDTQYF
TGTGCCAGCAGCGCTCGCCGACTAACTAGGGGCACAGATACGCAGTATTTT
>.|TRBV30|.|TRBJ2-7
CAWSTGPYEQYF
TGTGCCTGGAGTACGGGGCCCTACGAGCAGTACTTC
>TRBD1|TRBV20-1|.|TRBJ1-2
CSATGGYGYTF
TGCAGTGCTACAGGGGGCTATGGCTACACCTTC
>.|TRBV6-5|.|TRBJ1-4
CASSYRTTNEKLFF
TGTGCCAGCAGTTATCGGACAACTAATGAAAAACTGTTTTTT
>TRBD1|TRBV7-8|.|TRBJ1-6
CASSPRTGKLSPLHF
TGTGCCAGCAGCCCACGGACAGGCAAGTTGTCACCCCTCCACTTT
>.|TRBV5-1|.|TRBJ1-1
CASSHGVNTEAFF
TGCGCCAGCAGCCATGGGGTGAACACTGAAGCTTTCTTT
>.|TRBV15|.|TRBJ2-5
CATSRDTPETQYF
TGTGCCACCAGCAGAGATACCCCTGAGACCCAGTACTTC
>.|TRBV5-4|few|TRBJ2-3
CASSVASGTTPSGTQYF
TGTGCCAGCAGCGTGGCCTCCGGGACCACCCCGAGCGGTACGCAGTATTTT
>TRBD1|TRBV7-6|.|TRBJ1-3
CASSPSTTGVPSGNTIYF
TGTGCCAGCAGCCCCTCTACGACAGGGGTCCCCTCTGGAAACACCATATATTTT
>TRBD1|TRBV7-9|.|TRBJ2-7
CASSWDRDSYEQYF
TGTGCCAGCAGCTGGGACAGGGACTCCTACGAGCAGTACTTC
>.|TRBV6-5|few|TRBJ1-2
CASVGRNYGYTF
TGTGCCTCGGTCGGCCGAAACTATGGCTACACCTTC
>TRBD1|TRBV4-3|.|TRBJ2-7
CASSQEQTGVYEQYF
TGCGCCAGCAGCCAAGAGCAGACAGGGGTGTACGAGCAGTACTTC
>.|TRBV6-4|.|TRBJ1-1
CASSDGGVGGTEAFF
TGTGCCAGCAGTGACGGGGGGGTTGGAGGCACTGAAGCTTTCTTT
>TRBD2|TRBV4-2|.|TRBJ2-2
CASSQKTGLAGGRDTGELFF
TGTGCCAGCAGCCAAAAAACCGGACTAGCGGGGGGGCGGGACACCGGGGAGCTGTTTTTT
>.|TRBV5-1|.|TRBJ2-1
CASSLGGHEQFF
TGCGCCAGCAGCTTGGGTGGGCATGAGCAGTTCTTC
>.|TRBV4-2|.|TRBJ2-7
CASSQLRGATYEQYF
TGTGCCAGCAGCCAATTACGAGGGGCTACCTACGAGCAGTACTTC
>.|TRBV30|.|TRBJ2-2
CAWSALSNTGELFF
TGTGCCTGGAGTGCTCTTTCGAACACCGGGGAGCTGTTTTTT
>.|TRBV4-3|.|TRBJ1-1
CASSQEGRGTEAFF
TGCGCCAGCAGCCAAGAGGGGCGGGGCACTGAAGCTTTCTTT